One sample yielded the 10 T cell receptor beta chains listed below, sequenced in a study of blood T cell repertoires in COVID-19. Profiling relied on immunoSEQ multiplex PCR, and the TCRdb table lists in-frame clones only, not all of them. The data hold around 97,000 clones, with about 88% observed a single time. The sequencing sample was made of peripheral blood. The source is a human donor in a cohort sampled during active COVID-19.

The CDR3 sequence is CSSRLRLAGEDTQYF. The DNA of the CDR3 is TGCAGCTCTCGACTGAGACTAGCGGGGGAAGATACGCAGTATTTT. The chain combines TRBV29-1 with TRBJ2-3; 12 nucleotides align to TRBD2. This CDR3 comprises 15 residues. Germline V CDR1 and CDR2: SQVTM, ANQGSEA. The V segment lost 8 bases and the J segment 5 bases; nucleotides outside the gene matches: 11.

This chain joins TRBV20-1 and TRBJ2-3; 8 bases agree with TRBD2. The CDR3 extends over 15 amino acids. Looked up from germline, CDR1 is DFQATT and CDR2 is SNEGSKA (reference sequence). V shed 3 bases and J 2 bases; nucleotides not matched to a gene: 7. CDR3 sequence reads: CSASWSGGFTDTQYF. CDR3 DNA sequence: TGCAGTGCTAGTTGGAGCGGGGGCTTCACAGATACGCAGTATTTT.

This clone was recorded a few times. For the CDR3, the DNA is TGTGCCAGCTATATCCCTAGCGGGGCTAACAATGAGCAGTTCTTC. Its protein product is CASYIPSGANNEQFF. J is TRBJ2-1 and V is TRBV25-1; 9 bases line up with TRBD2. Germline lookup yields CDR1 MGHDK and CDR2 SYGVNS. The CDR3 has 15 residues. V shed 8 bases, J shed 5 bases, and the junction held 10 bases outside the gene matches.

This sequence joins TRBV6-1 and TRBJ2-7, with D maybe TRBD2 (6 bases). V was shortened by 3 bases and J by 2 bases, with 14 bases between the two germline ends. Germline V gene lookup returns CDR1 MNHNS and CDR2 SASEGT. The CDR3 sequence is 15 residues long. The chain's CDR3 is CASSESGEGTYEQYF. In DNA, the CDR3 is TGTGCCAGCAGTGAGTCGGGAGAGGGCACCTACGAGCAGTACTTC.

The chain combines TRBV5-6 with TRBJ2-3, with D uncertain. Germline loops: CDR1 SGHDT, CDR2 YYEEEE. The germline V and J ends were trimmed by 4 bases and 4 bases, with 13 bases remaining between them. The CDR3 totals 14 residues. The CDR3 protein is CASSPRLEADTQYF. The CDR3 coding sequence is TGTGCCAGCAGCCCCCGTCTAGAGGCAGATACGCAGTATTTT.

This clone was seen once. The V and J genes are TRBV7-8 and TRBJ2-1, with 11 bases fitting TRBD2. CDR1 and CDR2 (germline): SGHVS, FQNEAQ. CDR3 length equals 16 residues. V was pared by 4 bases and J by 2 bases, with 4 bases of the junction left unmatched. The CDR3 spells CASSSLAGGAYNEQFF. CDR3 nucleotide sequence: TGTGCCAGCAGCTCGTTAGCGGGAGGGGCCTACAATGAGCAGTTCTTC.

The rearrangement joins TRBV7-2 to TRBJ2-2, with 9 positions matching TRBD2. The length of the CDR3 is 18 residues. Germline V gives CDR1 SGHTA, CDR2 FQGNSA. The ends lost 2 bases at V and 7 bases at J; junction bases unmatched: 14. CDR3 bases: TGTGCCAGCAGCTTAAACCACGCGGCGGGGGGGCCCCGCGGGGAGCTGTTTTTT. It translates to CASSLNHAAGGPRGELFF.

The chain uses TRBV10-3 and TRBJ1-3, with unresolved D. V shed 2 bases and J shed 0 bases, with 11 bases lying between them. This CDR3 spans 16 amino acids. Germline V gene data show CDR1 as ENHRY and CDR2 as SYGVKD. CDR3 sequence (DNA): TGTGCCATCAGTGAGCCCGGCCGGGGCTCTGGAAACACCATATATTTT. Translated, it gives CAISEPGRGSGNTIYF.

Written as DNA, the CDR3 is TGTGCCACCAGTGATTGGGGACTAGCGGGAGTCGGGTCAGATACGCAGTATTTT. Protein sequence: CATSDWGLAGVGSDTQYF. This chain uses TRBV24-1 with TRBJ2-3; 14 nucleotides align to TRBD2. The CDR3 consists of 18 residues. The ends lost 2 bases at V and 4 bases at J; junction bases unmatched: 7. CDR1 is KGHDR, CDR2 SFDVKD, per germline.

A single count supports this clone. The V call is TRBV19, the J call TRBJ2-6; 7 bases agree with TRBD1. V shed 1 base, J shed 0 bases, and the junction held 6 bases outside the gene matches. Germline V CDR1 and CDR2: LNHDA, SQIVND (reference sequence). This CDR3 is built from 18 residues. CDR3 sequence (DNA): TGTGCCAGTAGTATAGCACTAACAGGGGTCTCTGGGGCCAACGTCCTGACTTTC. Residues: CASSIALTGVSGANVLTF.